Listed below are T cell receptor beta chains from one sample, sequenced in a study of human T cells and chemical hapten exposure. A single record per CDR3 protein comes from TCRdb applying MiXCR to the RACE reads. The sample has around 360,000 distinct CDR3 sequences, about 6% seen once; the top ten hold around 6.1%. The source material was whole blood, sampled in connection with sensitization to the hapten diphenylcyclopropenone (DPC). The receptors originated from a woman aged 18-29 years with alopecia areata. Some clones in this sample may be carry-over from other donors' samples. The CDR3 runs from the conserved cysteine through the conserved F or W. The D gene is left open where the match is weak. Clone size is shown for a subset of rows, as once, few, many or a class of expanded clone.

CDR3 length	J gene	V gene	clone size	D gene	CDR3 DNA	CDR3 protein
18	TRBJ2-1	TRBV24-1	NA	TRBD2	TGTGCCACCAGCCCCCCGGGACTAGCGGGGATTGTGGACAATGAGCAGTTCTTC	CATSPPGLAGIVDNEQFF
14	TRBJ2-7	TRBV20-1	many	NA	TGCAGTGCTAGAGACTACGGACGGTCCTACGAGCAGTACTTC	CSARDYGRSYEQYF
14	TRBJ1-1	TRBV20-1	few	NA	TGCAGTGCTTGGGCCAGGTCCTCGGCCACTGAAGCTTTCTTT	CSAWARSSATEAFF
15	TRBJ1-4	TRBV9	NA	TRBD1	TGTGCCAGCAGCGGAGAGGACAGGGAACGGGAAAAACTGTTTTTT	CASSGEDREREKLFF
16	TRBJ1-1	TRBV20-1	few	NA	TGCAGTGCCACCCTTTCCCCTGGGTCGGGGGGGAATGAAGCTTTCTTT	CSATLSPGSGGNEAFF
16	TRBJ1-4	TRBV7-6	few	NA	TGTGCCAGCAGCTCCCCCCGGGGTGGGACTAATGAAAAACTGTTTTTT	CASSSPRGGTNEKLFF
14	TRBJ2-5	TRBV10-3	NA	NA	TGTGCCATCAGTGAGTCGTCCGGGGTGAGGACCCAGTACTTC	CAISESSGVRTQYF
16	TRBJ2-1	TRBV13	few	TRBD2	TGTGCCAGCAGCTCCCCCGGCGGGGGGGTCAACAATGAGCAGTTCTTC	CASSSPGGGVNNEQFF
14	TRBJ1-5	TRBV28	NA	NA	TGTGCCAGCATCCCTGGCTTGAGCAATCAGCCCCAGCATTTT	CASIPGLSNQPQHF
17	TRBJ2-6	TRBV5-4	few	NA	TGTGCCAGCAGCTTGCTGGCAGGGCAGGCCGGGGCCAACGTCCTGACTTTC	CASSLLAGQAGANVLTF
17	TRBJ2-6	TRBV6-2/TRBV6-3	NA	NA	TGTGCCAGCTCCGTCGGTACGGGGGACTCTGGGGCCAACGTCCTGACTTTC	CASSVGTGDSGANVLTF
15	TRBJ2-3	TRBV16	many	TRBD2	TGTGCCAGCAGCCCGCGGACTAGCGGGACAGATACGCAGTATTTT	CASSPRTSGTDTQYF
17	TRBJ2-2	TRBV7-8	few	NA	TGTGCCAGCAGCTTAAGTGAGCGGAACAGGAACACCGGGGAGCTGTTTTTT	CASSLSERNRNTGELFF
14	TRBJ2-3	TRBV7-8	NA	NA	TGTGCCAGCAGCTTAGTCCGGGGTCCAGATACGCAGTATTTT	CASSLVRGPDTQYF
14	TRBJ1-6	TRBV15	few	TRBD1	TGTGCCACCAGCATTCAGGGGGGGTCTTCACCCCTCCACTTT	CATSIQGGSSPLHF